Each of the 22 T cell receptor beta chains below was sequenced from the same sample in a study of T-cell memory formation after mild COVID-19 listed by TCRdb under 2021. The library was obtained by 5' RACE. The run used an Illumina NovaSeq 6000. TCRdb reanalyzed the raw reads on its own, using fastp at Q25 for trimming and MiXCR for clone calling, and kept in-frame beta chains. A single entry per CDR3 protein holds the most common genes and DNA from its merged rows. A total of a few hundred thousand distinct CDR3 sequences appear in this sample, 20% to 25% of them only once. Around 23% of the sample is held by the ten biggest clonotypes. Sequencing was done on a sample of PBMCs or a T cell subset sorted from them (not recorded which). These receptors were collected from a man between 18 and 35 years old who had mild COVID-19 (a few samples of this study predate the infection). The sample titles of this study are shuffled in the database, so cell type and time point are left out; the donor was told from shared clones.

There are a few counts of this clonotype. The gene calls are TRBV9 and TRBJ2-3, with 8 bases matching TRBD2. Germline V CDR1 and CDR2: SGDLS, YYNGEE. V gave up 4 bases and J gave up 0 bases; unmatched junction bases: 19. The CDR3 extends over 20 amino acids. This chain's CDR3 is CASSSRGLAGSPSSTDTQYF. The CDR3 nucleotides are TGTGCCAGCAGCTCCCGGGGATTAGCGGGGTCGCCCTCTAGCACAGATACGCAGTATTTT.

The J gene is TRBJ1-5, the V gene TRBV28, with D perhaps TRBD1 (5 bases). The V gene's germline CDR1 is MDHEN and CDR2 SYDVKM. CDR3 length equals 14 residues. V lost 5 bases and J 4 bases, leaving 12 bases between the germline ends. As DNA, the CDR3 is TGTGCCAGCAGTCTTTTATCAGGGAATCAGCCCCAGCATTTT. The encoded protein is CASSLLSGNQPQHF.

The J gene is TRBJ2-3, the V gene TRBV29-1; tentative D call: TRBD2 (6 bases). The germline V gene has CDR1 SQVTM and CDR2 ANQGSEA. CDR3 length: 13 amino acids. V shed 3 bases and J shed 1 base, with 8 bases lying between them. CDR3 in amino acids: CSVEWGGTDTQYF. CDR3 nucleotides: TGCAGCGTTGAGTGGGGGGGCACAGATACGCAGTATTTT.

This clonotype has just a few counts. In DNA, the CDR3 is TGTGCCATCAGTGGTAGACAGGACACCTACGAGCAGTACTTC. Protein product: CAISGRQDTYEQYF. The gene calls are TRBV10-3 and TRBJ2-7; D may be TRBD1 (6 bases). Germline V lookup: CDR1 ENHRY, CDR2 SYGVKD. This CDR3 region has 14 residues. V lost 4 bases and J lost 2, with 12 bases in between.

In regard to this clonotype: This may come from a read error, since a much larger clone is one base off. The chain couples TRBV7-3 to TRBJ1-2, with TRBD1 identical over 8 bases. The V gene's germline CDR1 is SGHTA and CDR2 FQGTGA. There are 12 residues in the CDR3. With 4 bases clipped from V and 6 bases from J, the junction kept 1 base outside the gene matches. CDR3 residues: CASSSTGDGYTF. The DNA of the CDR3 is TGTGCCAGCAGCTCGACAGGGGATGGCTACACCTTC.

This clonotype turned up a few times. The genes are TRBV21-1 and TRBJ2-2. TRBV21-1 has pseudogene status. The CDR3 runs to 14 residues. The CDR3 is CASSKAVLTGELFF. CDR3 sequence (DNA): TGTGCCAGCAGCAAAGCCGTTCTCACCGGGGAGCTGTTTTTT.

The genes are TRBV18 and TRBJ2-1, with TRBD2 matching over 8 bases. CDR1 and CDR2 (germline): KGHSH, LQKENI. The CDR3 extends over 13 amino acids. The J segment lost 10 bases and the V segment lost 3 bases, leaving 5 bases of the junction unmatched. CDR3 nucleotide sequence: TGTGCCAGCTCACCCACGGGGGGGCAAGAGCAGTTCTTC. As protein: CASSPTGGQEQFF.

The chain recombines TRBV6-2 or TRBV6-3 with TRBJ2-5; 8 positions match TRBD2. The CDR3 runs to 15 residues. V shed 4 bases and J 5 bases; nucleotides not matched to a gene: 9. Germline V gives CDR1 MNHEY, CDR2 SVGEGT. CDR3 sequence: CASSFQRGLGETQYF. The DNA of the CDR3 is TGTGCCAGCAGTTTCCAGCGGGGGCTGGGGGAGACCCAGTACTTC.

A remark on this clonotype: One end of the junction does not line up with germline, which may come from a read error. The chain recombines TRBV2 with TRBJ2-3; D is unclear. The CDR3 has 17 amino acids. In germline, CDR1 is SNHLY, CDR2 FYNNEI. For the CDR3, the DNA is TGTGCAAGCAGTGTCCTCAGGAGCGCGGCTAGCACAGATACGCAGTATTTT. Translation: CASSVLRSAASTDTQYF.

The chain joins TRBV3-1 to TRBJ2-7; no clear D. CDR1 is LGHDT and CDR2 is YNNKEL in the germline V gene (reference sequence). V lost 2 bases and J lost 2, with 4 bases in between. CDR3 length equals 12 residues. The CDR3 here is CASSQPTYEQYV. Here the CDR3 DNA reads TGTGCCAGCAGCCAACCTACCTACGAGCAGTACGTC.

V gene TRBV7-9 combines with J gene TRBJ2-1, with 10 bases that match TRBD1. The V gene's germline CDR1 is SEHNR and CDR2 FQNEAQ (reference sequence). This CDR3 contains 16 residues. Germline trimming cut 3 bases from V and 7 bases from J; bases unmatched to any gene: 9. CDR3 amino acids: CASSLVGQGLENEQFF. The CDR3 nucleotides are TGTGCCAGCAGCTTGGTGGGACAGGGGTTGGAGAATGAGCAGTTCTTC.

The table lists this clonotype with a few counts. The chain links TRBV9 to TRBJ1-2; D possibly corresponds to TRBD1 (5 bases). Germline CDR1 SGDLS, CDR2 YYNGEE. This CDR3 spans 17 amino acids. V lost 0 bases, J lost 4 bases, and 19 bases lay in between. CDR3 in amino acids: CASSVGGQDGVSYGYTF. CDR3 bases: TGTGCCAGCAGCGTAGGGGGCCAAGATGGGGTGAGCTATGGCTACACCTTC.

This clonotype was observed a handful of times. This rearrangement joins TRBV27 to TRBJ1-5; D remains ambiguous. The CDR3 spans 15 residues. Germline CDR1 and CDR2: MNHEY and SMNVEV (reference sequence). The V end was cut by 3 bases, the J end by 6 bases, with 15 bases between. As DNA, the CDR3 is TGTGCCAGCAGTTTTGATCGTACCCTCGGTCAGCCCCAGCATTTT. Translating gives CASSFDRTLGQPQHF.

This clonotype was detected a few times. The V gene is TRBV7-3, the J gene TRBJ2-3; D might be TRBD2 (5 bases). The CDR3 covers 15 residues. V gave up 5 bases and J gave up 2 bases, with 14 bases separating them. Germline CDR1 SGHTA, CDR2 FQGTGA. The DNA for the CDR3 is TGTGCCAGCAGCCCGTTTTCGGGGAACACAGATACGCAGTATTTT. Amino acids: CASSPFSGNTDTQYF. Using reference TRBV7-3 and TRBJ2-3 for the parts outside the CDR3, the full variable domain is GAGVSQTPSNKVTEKGKYVELRCDPISGHTALYWYRQSLGQGPEFLIYFQGTGAADDSGLPNDRFFAVRPEGSVSTLKIQRTERGDSAVYLCASSPFSGNTDTQYFGPGTRLTVL.

The rearrangement links TRBV4-1 to TRBJ2-7; 7 nucleotides match TRBD1. The CDR3 covers 15 residues. The germline CDR1 and CDR2 sequences are MGHRA and YSYEKL. Germline trimming cut 1 base from V and 3 bases from J; bases unmatched to any gene: 6. The CDR3 DNA sequence: TGCGCCAGCAGCCAAGTCACAGGGGCTGGCTACGAGCAGTACTTC. Encoded protein: CASSQVTGAGYEQYF.

V and J are TRBV2 and TRBJ2-6; D remains unclear. Trimming removed 6 bases from V and 1 base from J, with 10 bases in between. The CDR3 contains 15 residues. Germline CDR1 reads SNHLY; CDR2 reads FYNNEI. The CDR3 region has the DNA TGTGCCAGCAGCCCCCGCTTGTCTGGGGCCAACGTCCTGACTTTC. Amino acids: CASSPRLSGANVLTF.

The sample holds a few counts of this clonotype. The rearrangement uses TRBV29-1 and TRBJ2-1; the D is unclear. Germline CDR1 and CDR2: SQVTM and ANQGSEA. This CDR3 is built from 12 residues. V lost 4 bases and J lost 6, with 10 bases in between. The DNA for the CDR3 is TGCAGCGTTGGACCCTCCGTCAATGAGCAGTTCTTC. Translated: CSVGPSVNEQFF.

The chain joins TRBV2 to TRBJ2-3; no clear D. Germline V CDR1 and CDR2: SNHLY, FYNNEI. V was cut by 0 bases and J by 2 bases, with 9 bases left in between. The CDR3 has 15 amino acids. As DNA, the CDR3 is TGTGCCAGCAGTGAAGCGCTTCGGTACACAGATACGCAGTATTTT. Amino acid sequence: CASSEALRYTDTQYF.

Here the CDR3 DNA reads TGTGCCAGCAGCTTGGCCATAGGGAGCTCCTACAATGAGCAGTTCTTC. It specifies CASSLAIGSSYNEQFF. V and J are TRBV5-6 and TRBJ2-1; a possible D gene is TRBD2 (5 bases). This CDR3 spans 16 amino acids. V was cut by 0 bases and J by 0 bases, with 10 bases left in between. Per germline, CDR1 SGHDT and CDR2 YYEEEE. Supplemented by reference TRBV5-6 and TRBJ2-1, the full variable domain reads DAGVTQSPTHLIKTRGQQVTLRCSPKSGHDTVSWYQQALGQGPQFIFQYYEEEERQRGNFPDRFSGHQFPNYSSELNVNALLLGDSALYLCASSLAIGSSYNEQFFGPGTRLTVL.

The rearrangement uses TRBV4-3 and TRBJ1-5; no definite D call. Germline V lookup: CDR1 LGHNA, CDR2 YSLEER. The length of the CDR3 is 15 residues. V lost 0 bases to trimming and J lost 2 bases, with 8 bases between them. The chain's CDR3 is CASSQESKGNQPQHF. The CDR3 DNA follows: TGCGCCAGCAGCCAAGAGTCAAAGGGCAATCAGCCCCAGCATTTT.

This clonotype was detected a few times. The chain uses TRBV7-8 and TRBJ1-1, with TRBD1 identical over 7 bases. This CDR3 is built from 14 residues. Germline V gene sequence: CDR1 SGHVS, CDR2 FQNEAQ. With 5 bases clipped from V and 4 bases from J, the junction kept 7 bases outside the gene matches. This CDR3 reads CASSPQQGITEAFF. As DNA, the CDR3 is TGTGCCAGCAGCCCTCAACAGGGGATCACTGAAGCTTTCTTT. Combining the CDR3 with reference TRBV7-8 and TRBJ1-1 gives the whole variable domain GAGVSQSPRYKVAKRGQDVALRCDPISGHVSLFWYQQALGQGPEFLTYFQNEAQLDKSGLPSDRFFAERPEGSVSTLKIQRTQQEDSAVYLCASSPQQGITEAFFGQGTRLTVV.

This rearrangement joins TRBV6-5 to TRBJ1-2, with a tentative D call TRBD1 (5 bases). V dropped 2 bases and J dropped 2 bases, with 9 bases sitting between them. There are 14 residues in the CDR3. Germline V gene lookup returns CDR1 MNHEY and CDR2 SVGAGI. CDR3 region: CASSYNGGNYGYTF. The CDR3 DNA sequence: TGTGCCAGCAGTTACAATGGGGGGAACTATGGCTACACCTTC.